The clone carrying this TCR beta chain was observed a single time. Its target is unknown. The data derive from a study of beta chain features in type 1 diabetes. Overall study findings and caveats: High TCR expression in some cells could lead to their over-representation in cDNA sequencing. Across all four CD4+ subsets, people with type 1 diabetes showed modestly shorter TCRB CDR3s.

The isolated RNA, all of it, was reverse transcribed, so expressed TCRB transcripts were what got sequenced. Deep immunoSEQ sequencing covered naive, central memory and regulatory T cell samples. Here immunoSEQ multiplex PCR was the method, and the copy in TCRdb shows in-frame clones only, minus some. The sample holds some 700,000 clones, 13% seen once. V gave up 1 base and J gave up 0 bases, with 8 bases separating them. The CDR3 extends over 15 amino acids. Germline CDR1 is SGHDT and CDR2 is YYEEEE. The sample was naive CD4+ T cells from blood. This TCR derives from a man younger than 35 with type 1 diabetes. The chain employs TRBV5-6 and TRBJ2-1, with D hard to call. CDR3 loop: CASSLYQFSYNEQFF. For the CDR3, the DNA is TGTGCCAGCAGCTTGTATCAATTCTCCTACAATGAGCAGTTCTTC.